The clone carrying this T cell receptor beta chain has a handful of counts. Its antigen remains unidentified. The data were taken from a study of post-analysis software for immune sequencing data. Study-level results: Controls had significantly higher normalized Chao1 diversity than multiple sclerosis patients. Controls showed lower frequencies than patients for roughly five TRBV segments, and TRBV5-6, TRBV5-1 and TRBV20-1 were among these.

The CDR3 runs to 15 residues. With 7 bases clipped from V and 0 bases from J, the junction kept 8 bases outside the gene matches. CDR1 and CDR2 from the germline V gene are MNHEY and SVGEGT. Sequencing libraries made from TCR beta cDNA carried unique molecular identifiers. TCRdb fed the PCR reads into MiXCR, producing one record per CDR3 protein. The sample comprises around 200,000 distinct CDR3 sequences, 29% of which are singletons, and approximately 3.6% rests with the top ten. The source is a girl aged 2 to 17 with multiple sclerosis. Sample: blood. V and J are TRBV6-2 or TRBV6-3 and TRBJ2-7; 8 nucleotides agree with TRBD1. The DNA of the CDR3 is TGTGCCAGCATTATAGGACAGGGTCCCTCCTACGAGCAGTACTTC. This encodes CASIIGQGPSYEQYF.